The 27 T cell receptor beta chains reported below all come from one sample, sequenced in a study of Ad26.COV2.S vaccination and SARS-CoV-2 variants. Indicated treatment: some 20 received Ad26.COV2.S at low or high dose, single or two shots; several received placebo; per-sample allocation not given. Collection of the samples took place on day 63 after the first injection of vaccine or placebo. Here immunoSEQ multiplex PCR was the method, and the copy in TCRdb shows in-frame clones only, minus some. The table records about 350,000 clones, about 88% of them present only once. The sequences come from peripheral blood, collected in a trial of Ad26.COV2.S vaccine versus placebo. These receptors were collected from a person aged 18 to 59 who received the Ad26.COV2.S COVID-19 vaccine or a placebo.

In this sample, this clone turned up once. The genes are TRBV14 and TRBJ2-7, with D unclear. Trimming took off 5 bases at V and 7 bases at J, with 9 bases between the two ends. The CDR3 consists of 11 residues. The germline V gene encodes CDR1 SGHDN and CDR2 FVKESK. CDR3 residues: CASSSLGEQYF. The CDR3 bases are TGTGCCAGCAGCTCCTTAGGTGAGCAGTACTTC.

The rearrangement links TRBV29-1 to TRBJ1-4, with 11 bases that match TRBD1. This CDR3 comprises 13 residues. With 7 bases clipped from V and 7 bases from J, the junction kept 5 bases outside the gene matches. CDR1 and CDR2 (germline): SQVTM, ANQGSEA. The CDR3 spells CSAGQGAGEKLFF. In DNA, the CDR3 is TGCAGCGCTGGACAGGGGGCAGGTGAAAAACTGTTTTTT.

This chain connects TRBV25-1 to TRBJ1-2, with a weak D call TRBD1 (5 bases). The CDR3 totals 15 residues. The V and J ends lost 1 base and 3 bases respectively, with 12 bases between them. The germline CDR1 and CDR2 sequences are MGHDK and SYGVNS. In nucleotides, the CDR3 is TGTGCCAGCAGTGAATTGCGTGGGACCTACTATGGCTACACCTTC. Translated: CASSELRGTYYGYTF.

The genes are TRBV5-4 and TRBJ2-3; 9 bases align to TRBD2. CDR1 is SGHNT, CDR2 YYREEE, per germline (reference sequence). The CDR3 runs to 15 residues. V lost 1 base to trimming and J lost 4 bases; unmatched junction nucleotides: 4. The CDR3 nucleotides are TGTGCCAGCAGCTTGTCCGGCGGGGGGGCAGATACGCAGTATTTT. Its translation is CASSLSGGGADTQYF.

The chain uses TRBV7-2 and TRBJ1-2; 9 bases map to TRBD1. The CDR3 sequence is 17 residues long. V was clipped by 2 bases and J by 0 bases; unmatched bases: 7. Germline V CDR1 and CDR2: SGHTA, FQGNSA. The DNA for the CDR3 is TGTGCCAGCAGCTTATTATGGGACAGGGTATCTAACTATGGCTACACCTTC. It specifies CASSLLWDRVSNYGYTF.

J is TRBJ2-2 and V is TRBV6-2 or TRBV6-3; 11 nucleotides align to TRBD2. CDR3 length: 16 amino acids. The V gene's germline CDR1 is MNHEY and CDR2 SVGEGT. J gave up 8 bases and V 2 bases, and 7 bases lay outside the gene matches. CDR3 nucleotide sequence: TGTGCCAGCAGTTACCCTAGCGGGAGGCTTATGGGGGAGCTGTTTTTT. It encodes CASSYPSGRLMGELFF.

The J gene is TRBJ2-5, the V gene TRBV5-1; D could derive from TRBD1 or TRBD2 (5 bases each). Trimming removed 0 bases from V and 2 bases from J, with 8 bases in between. Germline V lookup: CDR1 SGHRS, CDR2 YFSETQ. This CDR3 region has 14 residues. The CDR3 bases are TGCGCCAGCAGCTTGGGAGGGGAGCAAGAGACCCAGTACTTC. It is translated as CASSLGGEQETQYF.

J is TRBJ2-1 and V is TRBV7-3; the match to TRBD2 covers 12 bases. Germline CDR1 and CDR2: SGHTA and FQGTGA. The CDR3 is 15 amino acids. J lost 9 bases, V lost 4 bases, and 7 bases had no gene match. The CDR3 region has the DNA TGTGCCAGCAGCTATACTAGCGGGGGGATTGGTGAGCAGTTCTTC. Protein product: CASSYTSGGIGEQFF.

The genes are TRBV30 and TRBJ2-7; D gene unclear. CDR3 length: 15 amino acids. Trimming stripped 0 bases from V and 0 bases from J, with 12 bases between. Germline CDR1 and CDR2: GTSNPN and SVGIG (reference sequence). The CDR3 here is CAWSVLELTSYEQYF. The CDR3 DNA follows: TGTGCCTGGAGTGTACTGGAGCTAACCTCCTACGAGCAGTACTTC.

The chain recombines TRBV4-3 with TRBJ2-3, with 9 nucleotides matching TRBD2. The J segment lost 0 bases and the V segment lost 3 bases, leaving 1 base of the junction unmatched. The CDR3 has 15 amino acids. Germline loops: CDR1 LGHNA, CDR2 YSLEER. The CDR3, as DNA: TGCGCCAGCAGCCATACTAGCGGGAGCACAGATACGCAGTATTTT. Its translation: CASSHTSGSTDTQYF.

The gene calls are TRBV3-1 (or the pseudogene TRBV3-2) and TRBJ2-1; 12 bases line up with TRBD2. CDR3 length: 15 residues. The trim removed 1 base at V and 9 bases at J, leaving 4 bases unmatched. Germline V gene sequence: CDR1 LGHDT, CDR2 YNNKEL (reference sequence). CDR3 amino acids: CASSQVLAGGTEQFF. CDR3 nucleotide sequence: TGTGCCAGCAGCCAAGTACTAGCGGGAGGAACTGAGCAGTTCTTC.

The chain uses TRBV5-5 and TRBJ2-2; D unclear. V was clipped by 0 bases and J by 10 bases, with 4 bases between them. CDR1 SGHKS and CDR2 YYEKEE come from the germline V gene (reference sequence). This CDR3 has 11 amino acids. CDR3 DNA: TGTGCCAGCAGCTTGGTTCCGGAGCTGTTTTTT. It specifies CASSLVPELFF.

This clone was seen just once. The chain employs TRBV14 and TRBJ2-2, with D possibly being TRBD1 (6 bases). Germline CDR1 reads SGHDN; CDR2 reads FVKESK. CDR3 size: 18 residues. V was clipped by 1 base and J by 6 bases, with 21 bases between them. CDR3 amino acids: CASSQVRTTGIYSGELFF. The DNA of the CDR3 is TGTGCCAGCAGCCAAGTACGTACAACAGGGATATATTCCGGGGAGCTGTTTTTT. The full variable domain, rest sourced from reference TRBV14 and TRBJ2-2, is EAGVTQFPSHSVIEKGQTVTLRCDPISGHDNLYWYRRVMGKEIKFLLHFVKESKQDESGMPNNRFLAERTGGTYSTLKVQPAELEDSGVYFCASSQVRTTGIYSGELFFGEGSRLTVL.

Only one count was recorded for this clone. V is TRBV28 and J is TRBJ1-2; possible D gene TRBD1, 5 bases. The germline gives CDR1 MDHEN, CDR2 SYDVKM. V was trimmed by 3 bases and J by 4 bases, leaving 9 bases between them. This CDR3 has 13 residues. CDR3 loop: CASSFEGSYGYTF. The CDR3 region has the DNA TGTGCCAGCAGTTTCGAGGGGAGCTATGGCTACACCTTC.

The chain combines TRBV7-8 with TRBJ2-7, with TRBD1 identical over 8 bases. The CDR3 totals 14 residues. Germline values: CDR1 SGHVS, CDR2 FQNEAQ. Trimming removed 7 bases from V and 3 bases from J; junction bases left unmatched: 8. The chain's CDR3 is CASTTTGGNYEQYF. In DNA, the CDR3 is TGTGCCAGCACTACAACAGGGGGTAACTACGAGCAGTACTTC. Filled out from reference TRBV7-8 and TRBJ2-7, the complete variable domain reads GAGVSQSPRYKVAKRGQDVALRCDPISGHVSLFWYQQALGQGPEFLTYFQNEAQLDKSGLPSDRFFAERPEGSVSTLKIQRTQQEDSAVYLCASTTTGGNYEQYFGPGTRLTVT.

The V and J genes are TRBV12-5 and TRBJ1-1; D is possibly TRBD1 (6 bases). Between the trimmed V and J ends, which lost 6 bases and 3 bases, there was a span of 17 bases. Germline V CDR1 and CDR2: LGHNT, FRNRAP. The CDR3 has 15 amino acids. The CDR3 region is CASGRSVSGDTEAFF. The CDR3 region has the DNA TGTGCTAGTGGCAGATCGGTCTCAGGGGACACTGAAGCTTTCTTT.

This clone was recorded a few times. The chain combines TRBV20-1 with TRBJ1-5, with TRBD1 matching over 7 bases. V lost 3 bases and J lost 4; bases outside the gene matches: 9. CDR1 and CDR2 (germline): DFQATT, SNEGSKA (reference sequence). CDR3 length: 15 amino acids. CDR3 in amino acids: CSASGSGQLNQPQHF. CDR3 bases: TGCAGTGCTAGTGGCTCGGGACAGTTAAATCAGCCCCAGCATTTT.

The CDR3 is CASSLWDDTEAFF. For the CDR3, the DNA is TGTGCCAGCAGTTTGTGGGATGACACTGAAGCTTTCTTT. The chain uses TRBV28 and TRBJ1-1; D gene ambiguous. This CDR3 is built from 13 residues. Trimming stripped 3 bases from V and 3 bases from J, with 8 bases between. CDR1 MDHEN and CDR2 SYDVKM come from the germline V gene. The complete variable domain, with remaining parts taken from reference TRBV28 and TRBJ1-1, reads DVKVTQSSRYLVKRTGEKVFLECVQDMDHENMFWYRQDPGLGLRLIYFSYDVKMKEKGDIPEGYSVSREKKERFSLILESASTNQTSMYLCASSLWDDTEAFFGQGTRLTVV.

V usage is TRBV9 and J usage is TRBJ2-1; D is possibly TRBD2 (6 bases). CDR1 and CDR2 (germline): SGDLS, YYNGEE. V was trimmed by 0 bases and J by 0 bases, leaving 10 bases between them. This CDR3 is built from 16 residues. Here the CDR3 DNA reads TGTGCCAGCAGCGTAGGTTTGGGGGGCTCCTACAATGAGCAGTTCTTC. Encoded protein: CASSVGLGGSYNEQFF. The full variable domain, its missing parts supplied by reference TRBV9 and TRBJ2-1, is DSGVTQTPKHLITATGQRVTLRCSPRSGDLSVYWYQQSLDQGLQFLIQYYNGEERAKGNILERFSAQQFPDLHSELNLSSLELGDSALYFCASSVGLGGSYNEQFFGPGTRLTVL.

In its sample, this clone was seen once. This chain connects TRBV5-1 to TRBJ1-3, with TRBD1 matching over 7 bases. V lost 5 bases and J lost 2; bases outside the gene matches: 4. CDR1 SGHRS and CDR2 YFSETQ come from the germline V gene. The CDR3 spans 14 residues. CDR3 in DNA: TGCGCCAGCAGGAATGACAGGGCTGGAAACACCATATATTTT. Translating it yields CASRNDRAGNTIYF. The variable domain in full, with the rest retrieved from reference TRBV5-1 and TRBJ1-3, is KAGVTQTPRYLIKTRGQQVTLSCSPISGHRSVSWYQQTPGQGLQFLFEYFSETQRNKGNFPGRFSGRQFSNSRSEMNVSTLELGDSALYLCASRNDRAGNTIYFGEGSWLTVV.

This sequence joins TRBV6-5 and TRBJ1-1, with D tentatively TRBD1 (6 bases). The CDR3 has 11 amino acids. Trimming stripped 8 bases from V and 3 bases from J, with 7 bases between. Germline V gene lookup returns CDR1 MNHEY and CDR2 SVGAGI. The CDR3 coding sequence is TGTGCCAGCTCAGGGGACACTGAAGCTTTCTTT. This gives the protein CASSGDTEAFF.

This chain connects TRBV7-2 to TRBJ2-7, with D perhaps matching TRBD1 (6 bases). Germline assignment: CDR1 SGHTA and CDR2 FQGNSA. CDR3 length: 15 residues. V dropped 5 bases and J dropped 4 bases, with 18 bases sitting between them. The CDR3 DNA reads as TGTGCCAGCAGCCCCCGCCCAGGGGCTATATACGAGCAGTACTTC. It translates to CASSPRPGAIYEQYF.

The gene calls are TRBV7-9 and TRBJ1-4; D ambiguous. Trimming removed 4 bases from V and 0 bases from J, with 12 bases in between. The CDR3 has 16 residues. From germline, CDR1 is SEHNR and CDR2 FQNEAQ (reference sequence). The CDR3 is CASSSAGAATNEKLFF. The CDR3 region has the DNA TGTGCCAGCAGCTCCGCGGGAGCTGCAACTAATGAAAAACTGTTTTTT.

The sample holds one count of this clone. This chain uses TRBV15 with TRBJ2-1, with D perhaps TRBD1 (5 bases). V lost 1 base, J lost 10 bases, and 8 bases lay in between. Germline V CDR1 and CDR2: LNHNV, YYDKDF (reference sequence). The CDR3 is made up of 12 amino acids. CDR3 loop: CATSRASGEQFF. The CDR3, as DNA: TGTGCCACCAGCAGAGCCTCAGGGGAGCAGTTCTTC.

This chain links TRBV6-6 with TRBJ1-1; D is perhaps TRBD1 (5 bases). With 2 bases removed from V and 4 bases from J, the gap between germline ends came to 11 bases. Per the germline V gene, CDR1 is MNHNY and CDR2 is SVGAGI (reference sequence). This CDR3 comprises 14 residues. Here the CDR3 reads CASSYGAAGTEAFF. CDR3 DNA: TGTGCCAGCAGTTACGGGGCGGCCGGCACTGAAGCTTTCTTT.

The chain carries TRBV30 and TRBJ1-4; no reliable D call. The CDR3 spans 11 residues. The V gene's germline CDR1 is GTSNPN and CDR2 SVGIG (reference sequence). Deletions cut 2 bases from V and 8 bases from J, with 6 bases between. Written as DNA, the CDR3 is TGTGCCTGGAGTTCGACCGAAAAACTGTTTTTT. Its translation is CAWSSTEKLFF.

For this clone: One end of the junction varies from germline; a read error may be responsible. The chain joins TRBV7-9 to TRBJ2-7; 9 bases agree with TRBD1. CDR3 length equals 15 residues. CDR1 and CDR2 from the germline V gene are SEHNR and FQNEAQ (reference sequence). The CDR3 DNA reads as TGTGCCAGCAGCTCTACCCTAGGGGGACAGGGACACGGGAGCTTC. Residues: CASSSTLGGQGHGSF. Based on the CDR3 plus reference TRBV7-9 and TRBJ2-7, the full variable domain is DTGVSQNPRHKITKRGQNVTFRCDPISEHNRLYWYRQTLGQGPEFLTYFQNEAQLEKSRLLSDRFSAERPKGSFSTLEIQRTEQGDSAMYLCASSSTLGGQGHGSFGPGTRLTVT.